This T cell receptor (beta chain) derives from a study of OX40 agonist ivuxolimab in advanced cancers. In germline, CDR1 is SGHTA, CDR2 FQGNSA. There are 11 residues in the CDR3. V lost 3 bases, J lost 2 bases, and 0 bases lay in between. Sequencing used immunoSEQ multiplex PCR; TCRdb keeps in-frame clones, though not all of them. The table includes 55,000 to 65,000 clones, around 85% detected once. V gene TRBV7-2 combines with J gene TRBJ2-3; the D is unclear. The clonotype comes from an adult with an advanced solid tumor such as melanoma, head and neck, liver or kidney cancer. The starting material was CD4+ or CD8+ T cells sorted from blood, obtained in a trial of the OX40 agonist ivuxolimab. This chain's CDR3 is CASSFTDTQYF. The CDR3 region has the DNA TGTGCCAGCAGCTTCACAGATACGCAGTATTTT.